A single sample is the source of the 8 T cell receptor beta chains below, sequenced in a study of cytomegalovirus exposure and HLA in healthy donors. Vbeta (60) and Jbeta (13) primers were used in the PCR. Assay: immunoSEQ multiplex PCR; the TCRdb copy retains only in-frame clones and omits some. The repertoire includes tens of thousands of clones, nearly 80% of them detected once, and 3.3% sits in the top ten. Sequencing was done on a sample of PBMCs. The receptors here all came from a woman aged 35 to 49 in good health and CMV-seronegative.

The chain employs TRBV28 and TRBJ2-7; D call uncertain. The CDR3 covers 14 residues. Germline V gives CDR1 MDHEN, CDR2 SYDVKM. The germline V and J ends were trimmed by 8 bases and 0 bases, with 14 bases remaining between them. The CDR3 sequence: CASLNTEVSYEQYF. For the CDR3, the DNA is TGTGCCAGCTTGAACACCGAGGTCTCCTACGAGCAGTACTTC.

V and J are TRBV6-6 and TRBJ2-5; 12 nucleotides align to TRBD2. This CDR3 is 15 amino acids long. After removal of 6 bases from V and 10 bases from J, the junction contained 12 bases not matched to a gene. The V gene's germline CDR1 is MNHNY and CDR2 SVGAGI (reference sequence). CDR3 nucleotides: TGTGCCAGCAGCGGACTAGCGGGACACCCGAGGGACCAGTACTTC. Translating it yields CASSGLAGHPRDQYF.

The CDR3 region has the DNA TGTGCCAGTAGTACAAGCGGGGCGACCCAAGAGACCCAGTACTTC. The encoded protein is CASSTSGATQETQYF. The genes are TRBV19 and TRBJ2-5; 7 nucleotides align to TRBD2. The CDR3 has 15 residues. Losses at the gene ends were 4 bases for V and 1 base for J; bases not matched to a gene: 6. Per germline, CDR1 LNHDA and CDR2 SQIVND (reference sequence).

The rearrangement uses TRBV5-4 and TRBJ2-3, with D perhaps TRBD2 (6 bases). This CDR3 has 14 amino acids. Per the germline V gene, CDR1 is SGHNT and CDR2 is YYREEE (reference sequence). V was pared by 2 bases and J by 5 bases, with 12 bases between. The CDR3 is CASSFRLGGDTQYF. In DNA form, the CDR3 reads TGTGCCAGCAGCTTTCGACTGGGAGGAGATACGCAGTATTTT.

This chain links TRBV1 with TRBJ2-1; the table's D call TRBD2 went unverified against the DNA. TRBV1 represents a pseudogene. The CDR3 runs to 19 residues. In nucleotides, the CDR3 is TGCACCAGCAGCCAAGGGACTAGCGGGAGTTTCCCTAATTACAATGAGCAGTTCTTC. Protein: CTSSQGTSGSFPNYNEQFF.

This chain uses TRBV5-6 with TRBJ2-2, with no clear D. With 2 bases removed from V and 6 bases from J, the gap between germline ends came to 14 bases. Germline-derived CDR1 and CDR2 are SGHDT and YYEEEE. This CDR3 has 15 amino acids. CDR3 sequence: CASSFADLASGELFF. In DNA form, the CDR3 reads TGTGCCAGCAGCTTCGCCGACTTGGCGTCCGGGGAGCTGTTTTTT.

This clone was counted only a few times. The chain uses TRBV11-1 and TRBJ1-1; D is perhaps TRBD1 (5 bases). This CDR3 is built from 16 residues. V lost 5 bases and J lost 0, with 16 bases in between. Per the germline V gene, CDR1 is SGHAT and CDR2 is FQDESV (reference sequence). The chain's CDR3 is CASSQFTGFLNTEAFF. The CDR3 DNA reads TGTGCCAGCAGCCAATTCACAGGTTTCCTGAACACTGAAGCTTTCTTT.

V is TRBV10-3 and J is TRBJ1-2, with TRBD1 matching 8 bases. Germline V CDR1 and CDR2: ENHRY, SYGVKD. V was pared by 0 bases and J by 8 bases, with 8 bases of the junction left unmatched. This CDR3 comprises 15 residues. CDR3 coding DNA: TGTGCCATCAGTGAGTCGTACGGGACAGGTCGGGGCTACACCTTC. This sequence encodes CAISESYGTGRGYTF.